This TCR beta chain was documented in a study of glioma-infiltrating T cells after dendritic cell vaccination. Study information: Glioblastoma patients came from Phase I and II dendritic cell vaccination trials. Autologous tumor lysate was loaded overnight onto monocyte-derived dendritic cells grown less than 8 days with IL-4 and GM-CSF.

This clone was counted a few times. The CDR3 loop spans 14 amino acids. V was pared by 0 bases and J by 3 bases, with 8 bases between. Germline values: CDR1 SGHTA, CDR2 FQGNSA. Up to 2 ug genomic DNA was used for TCRB CDR3 amplification. TCRdb's copy holds only in-frame clones and misses some; the assay was immunoSEQ multiplex PCR. The sample has approximately 46,000 clones, about 89% seen once. Time point indicated: after dendritic cell vaccination, including at tumor progression/relapse. The receptor's source is a human donor with glioblastoma. The J gene is TRBJ2-5, the V gene TRBV7-2; D unresolved. Sequencing used blood, obtained after dendritic cell vaccination. The CDR3: CASSLAWSKETQYF. The CDR3 bases are TGTGCCAGCAGCTTAGCTTGGTCTAAAGAGACCCAGTACTTC. The variable domain in full, with the rest retrieved from reference TRBV7-2 and TRBJ2-5, is GAGVSQSPSNKVTEKGKDVELRCDPISGHTALYWYRQSLGQGLEFLIYFQGNSAPDKSGLPSDRFSAERTGGSVSTLTIQRTQQEDSAVYLCASSLAWSKETQYFGPGTRLLVL.